Following are 18 T cell receptor beta chains from one sample sequenced in a study of blood T cell repertoires in COVID-19. The protocol was immunoSEQ multiplex PCR, while the TCRdb copy is restricted to in-frame clones and leaves out a portion. The data contain 200,000 to 300,000 clones, approximately 86% of them singletons. The source material was peripheral blood. These receptors all come from a man aged 35-49 years who had recovered from COVID-19.

CDR3 in DNA: TGTGCCAGCAGCTTTGGGGGAGGCACTGAAGCTTTCTTT. Its translation is CASSFGGGTEAFF. The genes are TRBV11-2 and TRBJ1-1; TRBD1 might be the D (5 bases). This CDR3 contains 13 residues. Germline V gene sequence: CDR1 SGHAT, CDR2 FQNNGV. V lost 3 bases and J lost 4, with 9 bases in between.

The chain recombines TRBV2 with TRBJ1-1; D not certain. Germline V gives CDR1 SNHLY, CDR2 FYNNEI. Trimming left V 4 bases short and J 4 bases short, with 13 bases between. This CDR3 is built from 14 residues. CDR3 DNA sequence: TGTGCCAGCAGTGCAGGAATTGTTGGCACTGAAGCTTTCTTT. This codes for CASSAGIVGTEAFF.

The table lists this clone with a count of one. The chain is built from TRBV2 and TRBJ2-7; 13 bases match TRBD2. V dropped 6 bases and J dropped 3; count of bases not matched to a gene: 11. The CDR3 consists of 17 residues. CDR1 is SNHLY and CDR2 is FYNNEI in the germline V gene. CDR3 in amino acids: CASRQGTSGGAYYEQYF. DNA of the CDR3: TGTGCCAGCAGGCAGGGAACTAGCGGGGGGGCCTACTACGAGCAGTACTTC.

This clone occurred a few times. V and J are TRBV5-1 and TRBJ2-7, with D tentatively TRBD1 (6 bases). Trimming shortened V by 2 bases and J by 0 bases, and 12 bases separated the two germline ends. The CDR3 has 15 amino acids. Per the germline V gene, CDR1 is SGHRS and CDR2 is YFSETQ. The CDR3 here is CASSFTTGTSYEQYF. CDR3 coding DNA: TGCGCCAGCAGCTTTACGACAGGAACCTCCTACGAGCAGTACTTC.

J is TRBJ2-1 and V is TRBV6-2 or TRBV6-3; 7 nucleotides line up with TRBD2. CDR1 MNHEY and CDR2 SVGEGT come from the germline V gene. V shed 2 bases, J shed 7 bases, and the junction held 5 bases outside the gene matches. CDR3 length: 14 residues. This CDR3 reads CASSYGRVENEQFF. As DNA, the CDR3 is TGTGCCAGCAGTTACGGGAGGGTGGAGAATGAGCAGTTCTTC.

This clone was seen many times. This chain connects TRBV3-1 (or the pseudogene TRBV3-2) to TRBJ1-6, with D possibly TRBD1 on 6 matching bases. The V gene's germline CDR1 is LGHDT and CDR2 YNNKEL (reference sequence). The CDR3 sequence is 18 residues long. Trimming took 3 bases from V and 5 from J, leaving 20 bases between them. DNA of the CDR3: TGTGCCAGCAGCCACACGAAAATAACAGGGAGAAATAATTCACCCCTCCACTTT. Translation gives CASSHTKITGRNNSPLHF.

V is TRBV7-6 and J is TRBJ2-7; 11 positions agree with TRBD2. Trimming cost V 5 bases and J 4 bases; bases outside gene matches: 4. Germline V gene lookup returns CDR1 SGHVS and CDR2 FNYEAQ. The CDR3 contains 14 residues. CDR3 in amino acids: CASSQRTSGYEQYF. In DNA form, the CDR3 reads TGTGCCAGCAGCCAACGGACTAGCGGGTACGAGCAGTACTTC.

The V and J genes are TRBV27 and TRBJ2-1; D unresolved. The V end was cut by 6 bases, the J end by 2 bases, with 14 bases between. In germline, CDR1 is MNHEY, CDR2 SMNVEV (reference sequence). The CDR3 sequence is 15 residues long. As DNA, the CDR3 is TGTGCCAGCAGCCCGCGGCCTCCACCCTACAATGAGCAGTTCTTC. Translating it yields CASSPRPPPYNEQFF.

The chain combines TRBV6-2 or TRBV6-3 with TRBJ2-1; maybe TRBD2 (5 bases). Germline loops: CDR1 MNHEY, CDR2 SVGEGT. The CDR3 spans 13 residues. V lost 2 bases, J lost 11 bases, and 13 bases lay in between. The CDR3 is CASSYSSGIKQFF. Written as DNA, the CDR3 is TGTGCCAGCAGTTACAGCAGCGGAATAAAGCAGTTCTTC.

The rearrangement uses TRBV11-2 and TRBJ2-3; 7 nucleotides align to TRBD2. V was pared by 5 bases and J by 3 bases, with 14 bases of the junction left unmatched. The V gene's germline CDR1 is SGHAT and CDR2 FQNNGV. The CDR3 contains 17 residues. DNA for the CDR3: TGTGCCAGCAGCCTTCTGGAAGGAGGCGGGGGAACAGATACGCAGTATTTT. Translated: CASSLLEGGGGTDTQYF.

This chain connects TRBV9 to TRBJ2-1; D is unclear. The V gene's germline CDR1 is SGDLS and CDR2 YYNGEE. The V and J ends lost 3 bases and 0 bases respectively, with 10 bases between them. The CDR3 has 15 residues. The CDR3, as DNA: TGTGCCAGCAGCGGCTCAACCAGCTCCTACAATGAGCAGTTCTTC. It codes for CASSGSTSSYNEQFF.

The chain is built from TRBV6-5 and TRBJ2-7, with D perhaps matching TRBD2 (6 bases). Trimming took off 0 bases at V and 7 bases at J, with 16 bases between the two ends. The CDR3 has 15 residues. Germline V gene data show CDR1 as MNHEY and CDR2 as SVGAGI. The CDR3 is CASSYSGTRSEEQYF. The CDR3 DNA reads TGTGCCAGCAGTTACTCTGGGACTCGGAGCGAGGAGCAGTACTTC.

The chain has TRBV7-3 and TRBJ2-7; D is unclear. This CDR3 is built from 18 residues. The V gene lost 2 bases and the J gene lost 7 bases, with 27 bases spanning the gap. Germline V CDR1 and CDR2: SGHTA, FQGTGA. The CDR3 sequence is CASSLPNKLPFLPWEQYF. The CDR3 nucleotides are TGTGCCAGCAGCTTACCTAATAAACTGCCATTTCTTCCTTGGGAGCAGTACTTC.

This clone was counted only a few times. The chain combines TRBV6-5 with TRBJ1-2; TRBD1 aligns across 11 bases. Germline V CDR1 and CDR2: MNHEY, SVGAGI. J lost 2 bases, V lost 2 bases, and 1 base had no gene match. The CDR3 has 15 amino acids. The CDR3 here is CASSYRDRGNYGYTF. In DNA form, the CDR3 reads TGTGCCAGCAGTTACCGGGACAGGGGGAACTATGGCTACACCTTC.

The genes are TRBV6-5 and TRBJ1-5; D call uncertain. This CDR3 is built from 13 residues. Germline-derived CDR1 and CDR2 are MNHEY and SVGAGI. With 2 bases removed from V and 8 bases from J, the gap between germline ends came to 10 bases. The chain's CDR3 is CASSYRTGEPQHF. Here the CDR3 DNA reads TGTGCCAGCAGTTACAGGACCGGGGAGCCCCAGCATTTT.

The table lists this clone with a few counts. The chain uses TRBV7-6 and TRBJ2-2; D is unresolved. Germline assignment: CDR1 SGHVS and CDR2 FNYEAQ. The CDR3 is 18 residues long. V lost 3 bases and J lost 6, with 23 bases in between. The chain's CDR3 is CASSFETTGSWRAGELFF. The CDR3 bases are TGTGCCAGCAGCTTTGAAACTACTGGATCTTGGCGAGCCGGGGAGCTGTTTTTT.

The gene calls are TRBV27 and TRBJ2-5; D is perhaps TRBD1 (5 bases). The CDR3 totals 14 residues. The V and J ends lost 3 bases and 1 base respectively, with 9 bases between them. Germline assignment: CDR1 MNHEY and CDR2 SMNVEV (reference sequence). The CDR3, as DNA: TGTGCCAGCAGTTTGCGACAGTCCCAAGAGACCCAGTACTTC. This sequence encodes CASSLRQSQETQYF.

The rearrangement joins TRBV7-9 to TRBJ2-1; D ambiguous. The germline V gene encodes CDR1 SEHNR and CDR2 FQNEAQ (reference sequence). This CDR3 spans 14 amino acids. V was clipped by 1 base and J by 7 bases, with 11 bases between them. CDR3: CASSLERMRNEQFF. The CDR3 DNA follows: TGTGCCAGCAGCTTAGAGAGGATGCGGAATGAGCAGTTCTTC.